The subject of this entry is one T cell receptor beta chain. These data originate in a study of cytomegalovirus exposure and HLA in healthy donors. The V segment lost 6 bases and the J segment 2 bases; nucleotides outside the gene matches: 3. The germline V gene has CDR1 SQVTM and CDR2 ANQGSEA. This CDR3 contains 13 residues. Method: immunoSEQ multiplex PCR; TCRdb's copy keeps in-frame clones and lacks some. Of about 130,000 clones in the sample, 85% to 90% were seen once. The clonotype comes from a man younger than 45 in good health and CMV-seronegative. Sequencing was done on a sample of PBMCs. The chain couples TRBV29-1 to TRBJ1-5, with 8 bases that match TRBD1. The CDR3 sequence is CSVQTGGNQPQHF. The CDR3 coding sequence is TGCAGCGTCCAGACAGGGGGCAATCAGCCCCAGCATTTT.